These 14 T cell receptor beta chains came from one sample sequenced in a study of response to subunit inactivated influenza vaccine. TCRdb independently ran MiXCR on the RT-PCR reads; one entry per CDR3 protein. This table holds under 200,000 distinct CDR3 sequences, about 10% found once. Sample: CD8+ T cells sorted from PBMCs, taken roughly 24 months after vaccination. These receptors originate from a man aged 45 to 70 who received an inactivated influenza vaccine.

This clonotype was seen only a few times. This chain connects TRBV13 to TRBJ2-3; 7 nucleotides match TRBD1. V dropped 8 bases and J dropped 0; count of bases not matched to a gene: 5. The CDR3 has 14 residues. From germline, CDR1 is PRHDT and CDR2 FYEKMQ (reference sequence). For the CDR3, the DNA is TGTGCCAGCGCATACAGGGGTAGCACAGATACGCAGTATTTT. It codes for CASAYRGSTDTQYF.

In its sample, this clonotype was seen many times. The V call is TRBV12-3 or TRBV12-4, the J call TRBJ2-1, with D hard to call. The CDR3 sequence is 13 residues long. V lost 7 bases, J lost 5 bases, and 12 bases lay in between. The CDR3 loop is CASNPPEDNEQFF. In nucleotides, the CDR3 is TGTGCCAGCAATCCACCCGAAGACAATGAGCAGTTCTTC.

This rearrangement joins TRBV6-2 or TRBV6-3 to TRBJ2-1, with 13 bases identical to TRBD2. Germline assignment: CDR1 MNHEY and CDR2 SVGEGT. CDR3 size: 20 residues. V shed 2 bases and J 6 bases; nucleotides not matched to a gene: 16. The CDR3 here is CASSYTTRPGLAGVFNEQFF. CDR3 bases: TGTGCCAGCAGTTACACGACCCGGCCCGGACTAGCGGGAGTTTTCAATGAGCAGTTCTTC.

The V call is TRBV20-1, the J call TRBJ2-1; no reliable D call. Looked up from germline, CDR1 is DFQATT and CDR2 is SNEGSKA (reference sequence). V gave up 6 bases and J gave up 8 bases, with 17 bases separating them. The CDR3 loop spans 13 amino acids. The CDR3 reads CSAAAIVNDEQFF. The CDR3 DNA sequence: TGCAGTGCCGCAGCCATAGTAAACGATGAGCAGTTCTTC.

The V call is TRBV3-1, the J call TRBJ2-1, with unresolved D. Germline loops: CDR1 LGHDT, CDR2 YNNKEL (reference sequence). The V end was cut by 1 base, the J end by 2 bases, with 15 bases between. This CDR3 has 17 amino acids. In DNA form, the CDR3 reads TGTGCCAGCAGCCAAGGGGTTGGGATACACCCCTACAATGAGCAGTTCTTC. Its protein product is CASSQGVGIHPYNEQFF.

This clonotype was counted between two and nine times. The chain employs TRBV29-1 and TRBJ2-7; D is possibly TRBD1 or TRBD2 (6 bases each). With 6 bases removed from V and 3 bases from J, the gap between germline ends came to 9 bases. Germline-derived CDR1 and CDR2 are SQVTM and ANQGSEA. The length of the CDR3 is 11 residues. CDR3 region: CSVGGGYEQYF. In nucleotides, the CDR3 is TGCAGCGTCGGGGGCGGCTACGAGCAGTACTTC.

The V call is TRBV20-1, the J call TRBJ2-2; D remains unclear. Trimming removed 1 base at V and 5 bases at J, with 8 bases between. CDR1 is DFQATT and CDR2 is SNEGSKA in the germline V gene (reference sequence). This CDR3 has 13 amino acids. CDR3 nucleotides: TGCAGTGCTAGAGGAAGTCAAACCGGGGAGCTGTTTTTT. Protein: CSARGSQTGELFF.

The chain uses TRBV5-8 and TRBJ2-7; TRBD2 matches 10 bases. The germline V gene has CDR1 SGHTS and CDR2 YDEGEE. The trim removed 2 bases at V and 4 bases at J, leaving 9 bases unmatched. The CDR3 has 16 amino acids. CDR3 coding DNA: TGTGCCAGCAGCTTTGGCCTAGCGGGAGTAGGGTACGAGCAGTACTTC. Its protein product is CASSFGLAGVGYEQYF.

Ten or more counts support this clonotype. CDR3 DNA sequence: TGCAGTGCTAGAGTTCCGGGCTTGTCAAGGAACACTGAAGCTTTCTTT. Encoded protein: CSARVPGLSRNTEAFF. The chain links TRBV20-1 to TRBJ1-1, with D unclear. Germline V gene lookup returns CDR1 DFQATT and CDR2 SNEGSKA (reference sequence). The CDR3 has 16 amino acids. Trimming cost V 1 base and J 1 base, with 16 bases left between them.

About this clonotype itself: A junction end diverges from the germline sequence, so it may reflect a read error. The chain uses TRBV11-2 and TRBJ2-3; D may match TRBD1 or TRBD2 (5 bases each). This CDR3 comprises 18 residues. The V gene's germline CDR1 is SGHAT and CDR2 FQNNGV. In DNA, the CDR3 is TGCGCCAGCAGCTTTCCGCCTTCGGGGCCCACTAGCACAGATACGCAGTATTTT. Amino acids: CASSFPPSGPTSTDTQYF.

This clonotype was detected many times. The chain combines TRBV27 with TRBJ1-1, with a tentative D call TRBD1 (5 bases). The CDR3 covers 15 residues. Trimming took off 1 base at V and 5 bases at J, with 14 bases between the two ends. From germline, CDR1 is MNHEY and CDR2 SMNVEV (reference sequence). CDR3 residues: CASSLYPGGITEAFF. The CDR3 region has the DNA TGTGCCAGCAGTTTATATCCGGGGGGAATAACTGAAGCTTTCTTT.

This clonotype was recorded at least ten times. This chain connects TRBV15 to TRBJ1-1, with D maybe TRBD1 (6 bases). CDR3 length: 15 amino acids. With 4 bases removed from V and 6 bases from J, the gap between germline ends came to 18 bases. Germline CDR1 is LNHNV and CDR2 is YYDKDF (reference sequence). This chain's CDR3 is CATSNPAGEPPEAFF. The CDR3 DNA reads TGTGCCACCAGCAATCCCGCAGGGGAGCCCCCTGAAGCTTTCTTT.

This clonotype was observed a few times. This chain joins TRBV6-2 or TRBV6-3 and TRBJ2-1, with 11 bases lining up with TRBD2. V lost 2 bases and J lost 6; bases outside the gene matches: 3. This CDR3 comprises 15 residues. Germline V lookup: CDR1 MNHEY, CDR2 SVGEGT. CDR3 region: CASSYVAGGPNEQFF. For the CDR3, the DNA is TGTGCCAGCAGTTACGTAGCGGGGGGGCCCAATGAGCAGTTCTTC.

This clonotype was counted only a few times. The rearrangement uses TRBV10-3 and TRBJ2-7; D assignment may be TRBD1 or TRBD2 (5 bases each). The CDR3 contains 14 residues. Germline CDR1 and CDR2: ENHRY and SYGVKD. Between the trimmed V and J ends, which lost 5 bases and 4 bases, there was a span of 15 bases. The CDR3 coding sequence is TGTGCCATCAGTAACGGGGCGGGTGAATACGAGCAGTACTTC. Protein sequence: CAISNGAGEYEQYF.